This record concerns one T cell receptor beta chain sequence. What it recognizes is unknown. This specimen belongs to a study of T-cell memory formation after mild COVID-19. Findings of the study overall: A subset of responding clones appeared in pre-infection memory, suggesting cross-reactive memory joined.

TCRdb analysed the 5' RACE reads with MiXCR anew, one entry per CDR3 protein. Of roughly 350,000 distinct CDR3 sequences listed, more than 20% were seen once; the top ten hold around 12%. Trimming cost V 3 bases and J 10 bases; bases outside gene matches: 16. Germline V CDR1 and CDR2: LNHNV, YYDKDF (reference sequence). The CDR3 contains 17 residues. This receptor was identified in an adult woman who had mild COVID-19 (a few samples of this study predate the infection). Cell type and time point are not known. Sequenced input: PBMCs or a T cell subset sorted from them (not recorded which). The chain links TRBV15 to TRBJ2-1; 9 bases are shared with TRBD2. Here the CDR3 reads CATSSGGSGRLSGEQFF. In DNA form, the CDR3 reads TGTGCCACCAGCAGCGGAGGGAGCGGGAGGTTATCCGGCGAGCAGTTCTTC.